This TCR beta chain derives from a study of cytomegalovirus exposure and HLA in healthy donors. 60 Vbeta and 13 Jbeta primers were used in PCR. Sequenced by immunoSEQ multiplex PCR; TCRdb stores in-frame clones only, minus some. There are approximately 150,000 clones in the sample; roughly four fifths occur only once, and under 5% lies in the top ten. Germline values: CDR1 SGHTA, CDR2 FQGNSA. Trimming shortened V by 1 base and J by 5 bases, and 8 bases separated the two germline ends. This CDR3 is built from 14 residues. The material sequenced was PBMCs. The chain combines TRBV7-2 with TRBJ1-4; D not resolved. This clonotype was sampled from a man younger than 35 in good health and CMV-seronegative. The DNA of the CDR3 is TGTGCCAGCAGCTTAGGGCCGAACAATGAAAAACTGTTTTTT. Amino acid sequence: CASSLGPNNEKLFF.